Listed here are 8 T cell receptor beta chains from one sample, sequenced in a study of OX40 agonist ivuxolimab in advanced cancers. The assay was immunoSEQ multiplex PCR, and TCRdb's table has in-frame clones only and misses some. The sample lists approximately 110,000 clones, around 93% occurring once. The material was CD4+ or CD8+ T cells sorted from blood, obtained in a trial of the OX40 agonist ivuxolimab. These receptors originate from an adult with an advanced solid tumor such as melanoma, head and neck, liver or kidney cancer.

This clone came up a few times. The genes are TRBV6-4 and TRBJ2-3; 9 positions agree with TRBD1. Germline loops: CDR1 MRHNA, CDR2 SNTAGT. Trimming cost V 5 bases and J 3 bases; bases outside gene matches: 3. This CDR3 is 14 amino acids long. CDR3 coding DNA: TGTGCCAGCAGTCTGGGGACAGGGACAGATACGCAGTATTTT. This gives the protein CASSLGTGTDTQYF.

The CDR3 region is CASSLDRDTDTQYF. The DNA for the CDR3 is TGTGCCAGCAGCCTTGACAGAGACACAGATACGCAGTATTTT. The chain employs TRBV25-1 and TRBJ2-3; D perhaps matches TRBD1 (5 bases). The CDR3 covers 14 residues. Trimming took 6 bases from V and 2 from J, leaving 12 bases between them. The germline V gene encodes CDR1 MGHDK and CDR2 SYGVNS.

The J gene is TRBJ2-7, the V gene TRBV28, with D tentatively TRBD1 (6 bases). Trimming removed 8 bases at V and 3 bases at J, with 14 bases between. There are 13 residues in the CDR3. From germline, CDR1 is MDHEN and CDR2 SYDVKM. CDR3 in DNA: TGTGCCAGCCTGGCAGGGGAAAACTACGAGCAGTACTTC. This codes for CASLAGENYEQYF.

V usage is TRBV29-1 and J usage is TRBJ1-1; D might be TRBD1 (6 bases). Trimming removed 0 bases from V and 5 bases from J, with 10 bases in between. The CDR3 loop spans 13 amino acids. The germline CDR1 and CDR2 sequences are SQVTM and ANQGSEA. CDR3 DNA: TGCAGCGTTGAAGATCCTACAGGGACTGAAGCTTTCTTT. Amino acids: CSVEDPTGTEAFF.

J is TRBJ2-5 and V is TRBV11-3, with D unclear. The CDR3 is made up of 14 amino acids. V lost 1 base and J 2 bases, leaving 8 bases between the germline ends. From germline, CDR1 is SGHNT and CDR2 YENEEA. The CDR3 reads CASSLGPKQETQYF. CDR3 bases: TGTGCCAGCAGCTTAGGACCCAAACAAGAGACCCAGTACTTC.

CDR3 DNA: TGCGCCAGCACTTTAGCGGGAGCAGATACGCAGTATTTT. This sequence encodes CASTLAGADTQYF. This chain links TRBV5-1 with TRBJ2-3; 9 nucleotides agree with TRBD2. The V and J ends lost 6 bases and 4 bases, in that order; junction bases with no gene match: 3. Germline CDR1 reads SGHRS; CDR2 reads YFSETQ. The CDR3 is 13 residues long.

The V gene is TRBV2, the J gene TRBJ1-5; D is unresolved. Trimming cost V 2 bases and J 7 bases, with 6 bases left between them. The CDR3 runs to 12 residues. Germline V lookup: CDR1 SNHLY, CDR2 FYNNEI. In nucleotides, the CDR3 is TGTGCCAGCAGTGAATCCGCGCAGCCCCAGCATTTT. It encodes CASSESAQPQHF.

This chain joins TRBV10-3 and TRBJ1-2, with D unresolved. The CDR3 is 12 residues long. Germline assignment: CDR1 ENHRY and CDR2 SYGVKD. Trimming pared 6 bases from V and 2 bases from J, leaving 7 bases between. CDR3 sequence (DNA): TGTGCCATCAGCTCCGAGAACTATGGCTACACCTTC. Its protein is CAISSENYGYTF.